This TCR beta chain was identified in a study of blood T cell repertoires in COVID-19 (dated by TCRdb to between 2020 and 2021). For the study in its entirety: Collaborator samples came from the United States, Italy and Spain and covered acute and convalescent phases of COVID-19. The prospective study material was composed of cDNA or gDNA derived from T cells, B-cell-depleted T cells, or PBMCs. Subjects who had been exposed to COVID-19, were actively infected with it, or had recovered from it provided the deeply sampled blood TCRbeta repertoires that made up the dataset. A freely available public database, intended as a resource for researchers studying the immune response to SARS-CoV-2, is where the repertoires were released. The samples were drawn from two sources: the first 160 participants of the ongoing ImmuneRACE study, and 1,000 to 1,500 subjects contributed by 6 global collaborators. A de-identified subject ID, COVID-19 status, age in years and sex were almost always included in the sample metadata. HLA class I and class II types, where available, came from metadata supplied by the sample provider rather than from assay-based typing.

Collaborating institutions collected whole blood in K2EDTA tubes following their own protocols. For TCRbeta analysis, collaborator samples were shipped as frozen whole blood, as isolated PBMCs, or as DNA extracted from either sample type. Broader findings and caveats from the paper: The amount of clinical and demographic metadata varied by source and participant and was provided uncurated.

The CDR3, from cysteine to phenylalanine, totals 12 residues. CDR3 DNA only is kept here, 36 bases in frame from base 1. According to the germline V gene (reference sequence), CDR1 reads LGHDT and CDR2 reads YNNKEL. V is clipped by 4 bases and J by 7 bases, and the sequence between their germline boundaries is 10 bases long. TCRbeta CDR3 regions were amplified from genomic DNA by means of the immunoSEQ Assay, a bias-controlled multiplex PCR. In the source study's methods: The number of nucleated cells in each sample was estimated by amplification of reference gene primers within the assay. Sequence reads were collapsed and filtered to measure the absolute abundance of every unique TCRbeta CDR3 rearrangement. For each sample, productive Simpson clonality was calculated as the square root of Simpson's diversity index across productive rearrangements. TCRdb took this table from immuneACCESS and kept in-frame rearrangements with V and J called. Such tables lack part of the clones; where checked against another copy, unresolved V genes explain under half of the gap, and the rest is unexplained. V and J calls and clone size follow that table, whereas D and trimming were derived from the DNA. The sample table records 250,000 to 300,000 clones; around four fifths of these occur just once. The ten largest clonotypes hold approximately 6% of the sample.

Regarding this clone: The clone's antigen remains unknown. Base-call qualities are not available, and no considerably larger clone is one nucleotide away.

The sample taken for sequencing was peripheral blood. The TCR sequence derives from an elderly man with acute or convalescent COVID-19. Recombination connected TRBV3-1 (or the pseudogene TRBV3-2) to TRBJ2-5; the D region possibly corresponds to TRBD1 (5 bases align). The DNA reads as follows: TGTGCCAGCAGCCTGGACACGGGGACCCAGTACTTC. This sequence encodes CASSLDTGTQYF.